A single T cell receptor beta chain is shown here with its context. The data are from a study of T cells after yellow fever vaccination. The 5'RACE template-switching step produced TCR cDNA and added a universal primer site and UMIs. TCRdb re-called the 5' RACE reads with MiXCR, one entry per CDR3 protein. The sample has under 700,000 distinct CDR3 sequences; around a sixth are singletons. The ends lost 4 bases at V and 1 base at J; junction bases unmatched: 17. This CDR3 has 19 residues. Looked up from germline, CDR1 is SGHAT and CDR2 is FQNNGV. The chain carries TRBV11-2 and TRBJ2-3; 7 positions agree with TRBD1. This material consisted of PBMCs, taken about 5 days after the first yellow fever vaccination. The TCR sequence derives from a man aged 18 to 29 who received the YFV17D yellow fever vaccine. CDR3 DNA: TGTGCCAGCAGCTCCCCCGGGACAGAGGACCTATACCGCACAGATACGCAGTATTTT. Translating gives CASSSPGTEDLYRTDTQYF.